Listed here are 22 T cell receptor beta chains from one sample, sequenced in a study of T cell repertoires in cytomegalovirus infection. TCRdb reprocessed the reads with MiXCR, giving one entry per CDR3 protein. The table has over 120,000 distinct CDR3 sequences, over 30% seen once. No antigen has been assigned to these receptors. Sequenced material: CD8+ T cells from cultured PBMCs, taken from culture after CMV antigen stimulation. The source is a human donor in good health (CMV status not recorded). Some clones in this sample may be carry-over from other donors' samples.

V usage is TRBV7-9 and J usage is TRBJ2-7; the D gene is possibly TRBD1 (6 bases). The CDR3 covers 14 residues. V dropped 2 bases and J dropped 3 bases, with 11 bases sitting between them. CDR1 and CDR2 from the germline V gene are SEHNR and FQNEAQ (reference sequence). In DNA form, the CDR3 reads TGTGCCAGCAGCTTATCTCAGGGGTACTACGAGCAGTACTTC. Its translation is CASSLSQGYYEQYF. The complete variable domain, with remaining parts taken from reference TRBV7-9 and TRBJ2-7, reads DTGVSQNPRHKITKRGQNVTFRCDPISEHNRLYWYRQTLGQGPEFLTYFQNEAQLEKSRLLSDRFSAERPKGSFSTLEIQRTEQGDSAMYLCASSLSQGYYEQYFGPGTRLTVT.

This clonotype was observed a handful of times. V usage is TRBV7-9 and J usage is TRBJ2-1, with 8 bases that match TRBD2. This CDR3 has 15 amino acids. CDR1 and CDR2 (germline): SEHNR, FQNEAQ (reference sequence). The ends lost 3 bases at V and 8 bases at J; junction bases unmatched: 9. The CDR3 DNA is TGTGCCAGCAGCTTCTCCGGGGGGGCCGAGGATGAGCAGTTCTTC. Its protein product is CASSFSGGAEDEQFF.

Only a few counts were recorded for this clonotype. The V and J genes are TRBV6-5 and TRBJ2-1; D perhaps matches TRBD2 (6 bases). The CDR3 has 16 residues. Trimming pared 0 bases from V and 8 bases from J, leaving 17 bases between. CDR1 and CDR2 (germline): MNHEY, SVGAGI. In nucleotides, the CDR3 is TGTGCCAGCAGTTACTCACATACTAGCAACGGCGATGAGCAGTTCTTC. This sequence encodes CASSYSHTSNGDEQFF.

The rearrangement uses TRBV19 and TRBJ1-5, with D possibly TRBD1 on 6 matching bases. Germline V lookup: CDR1 LNHDA, CDR2 SQIVND (reference sequence). With 7 bases removed from V and 6 bases from J, the gap between germline ends came to 22 bases. The CDR3 contains 16 residues. Written as DNA, the CDR3 is TGTGCCAGTACCAATGTAGGGGGGGAACAATCTCAGCCCCAGCATTTT. Translated, it gives CASTNVGGEQSQPQHF.

This clonotype was observed at least ten times. The CDR3 DNA reads TGTGCCAGCAGCTTGACTAGCGGGGGCTCCTACAATGAGCAGTTCTTC. It codes for CASSLTSGGSYNEQFF. The rearrangement uses TRBV11-2 and TRBJ2-1, with TRBD2 matching 12 bases. Looked up from germline, CDR1 is SGHAT and CDR2 is FQNNGV. J was trimmed by 0 bases and V by 3 bases; bases with no gene match: 0. The CDR3 has 16 residues.

This clonotype turned up a few times. The chain has TRBV10-3 and TRBJ2-2, with D possibly TRBD2 on 6 matching bases. This CDR3 has 15 amino acids. The germline V and J ends were trimmed by 4 bases and 5 bases, with 14 bases remaining between them. The germline CDR1 and CDR2 sequences are ENHRY and SYGVKD. The DNA of the CDR3 is TGTGCCATCAGTGTTCCGGGAGATCGAACCGGGGAGCTGTTTTTT. Its protein is CAISVPGDRTGELFF.

This clonotype has just a few counts. V is TRBV29-1 and J is TRBJ2-3, with D perhaps matching TRBD2 (7 bases). Trimming took 4 bases from V and 0 from J, leaving 23 bases between them. The CDR3 is 18 residues long. Germline V gene lookup returns CDR1 SQVTM and CDR2 ANQGSEA. CDR3 bases: TGCAGCGTTGCTTGGGCGCTTGCGGGGGCCATTAGCACAGATACGCAGTATTTT. Translated, it gives CSVAWALAGAISTDTQYF.

Only a few counts were recorded for this clonotype. The chain joins TRBV6-2 or TRBV6-3 to TRBJ1-1; possible D gene TRBD1, 5 bases. With 4 bases removed from V and 7 bases from J, the gap between germline ends came to 19 bases. Germline V gene lookup returns CDR1 MNHEY and CDR2 SVGEGT. This CDR3 spans 15 amino acids. The chain's CDR3 is CASSSLGREGSEAFF. The DNA of the CDR3 is TGTGCCAGCAGTTCCCTCGGACGCGAGGGGAGTGAAGCTTTCTTT.

This clonotype was recorded at least ten times. The rearrangement uses TRBV12-3 or TRBV12-4 and TRBJ2-2; maybe TRBD2 (6 bases). The length of the CDR3 is 14 residues. The germline V and J ends were trimmed by 5 bases and 5 bases, with 12 bases remaining between them. The CDR3 DNA follows: TGTGCCAGCAGTCCGGGACTCTGGACCGGGGAGCTGTTTTTT. Protein sequence: CASSPGLWTGELFF.

This clonotype was recorded a few times. The V call is TRBV4-2, the J call TRBJ1-3; D not resolved. This CDR3 contains 14 residues. CDR1 LGHNA and CDR2 YNFKEQ come from the germline V gene. Between the trimmed V and J ends, which lost 1 base and 0 bases, there was a span of 4 bases. For the CDR3, the DNA is TGTGCCAGCAGCCAAGGCATCTCTGGAAACACCATATATTTT. Amino acids: CASSQGISGNTIYF.

This clonotype appeared many times. The V and J genes are TRBV7-8 and TRBJ2-3, with no clear D. V lost 5 bases and J lost 1, with 4 bases in between. Germline CDR1 reads SGHVS; CDR2 reads FQNEAQ. The CDR3 is 12 amino acids. CDR3: CASSPRTDTQYF. The CDR3 DNA is TGTGCCAGCAGCCCGCGCACAGATACGCAGTATTTT. Combining the CDR3 with reference TRBV7-8 and TRBJ2-3 gives the whole variable domain GAGVSQSPRYKVAKRGQDVALRCDPISGHVSLFWYQQALGQGPEFLTYFQNEAQLDKSGLPSDRFFAERPEGSVSTLKIQRTQQEDSAVYLCASSPRTDTQYFGPGTRLTVL.

V gene TRBV9 combines with J gene TRBJ2-7; TRBD1 matches at 9 bases. Trimming took 4 bases from V and 3 from J; bases not matched to a gene: 5. Germline V gene sequence: CDR1 SGDLS, CDR2 YYNGEE. The CDR3 has 14 amino acids. The CDR3 DNA sequence: TGTGCCAGCAGCAACCGGGACAGGGACTACGAGCAGTACTTC. It translates to CASSNRDRDYEQYF.

The genes are TRBV4-1 and TRBJ1-2; no reliable D call. The CDR3 sequence is 15 residues long. Germline-derived CDR1 and CDR2 are MGHRA and YSYEKL. Trimming took 1 base from V and 7 from J, leaving 16 bases between them. This chain's CDR3 is CASSQVGDAWGGYTF. Written as DNA, the CDR3 is TGCGCCAGCAGCCAAGTTGGGGATGCCTGGGGTGGCTACACCTTC.

This rearrangement joins TRBV7-3 to TRBJ2-2; D gene ambiguous. Germline V gives CDR1 SGHTA, CDR2 FQGTGA. V was cut by 5 bases and J by 7 bases, with 8 bases left in between. This CDR3 comprises 12 residues. The CDR3 DNA is TGTGCCAGCAGCCCCGCGAACGGGGAGCTGTTTTTT. It specifies CASSPANGELFF.

In this sample, this clonotype turned up a few times. A much larger clone differs from this one at a single base, so this may be a read error. This chain uses TRBV6-6 with TRBJ1-1, with a possible D match to TRBD1 (5 bases). The CDR3 extends over 14 amino acids. V lost 0 bases and J 1 base, leaving 6 bases between the germline ends. CDR1 is MNHNY and CDR2 is SVGAGI in the germline V gene (reference sequence). CDR3 coding DNA: TGTGCCAGCAGTTACTCCCAGGGGAACACTGAAGCTTTCTTT. This codes for CASSYSQGNTEAFF.

The chain links TRBV18 to TRBJ2-1; 11 nucleotides agree with TRBD1. The V gene's germline CDR1 is KGHSH and CDR2 LQKENI. CDR3 length: 16 residues. J gave up 6 bases and V 3 bases, and 7 bases lay outside the gene matches. In DNA form, the CDR3 reads TGTGCCAGCTCACCGGACAGGGGGCTGGTGGGCAATGAGCAGTTCTTC. Translation gives CASSPDRGLVGNEQFF.

This clonotype has a count of ten or more. The gene calls are TRBV24-1 and TRBJ1-1, with TRBD1 identical over 8 bases. From germline, CDR1 is KGHDR and CDR2 SFDVKD. Unmatched junction bases numbered 1, after V lost 4 bases and J lost 4 bases. This CDR3 has 13 amino acids. The chain's CDR3 is CATSEGQGTEAFF. The CDR3 bases are TGTGCCACCAGTGAAGGACAGGGCACTGAAGCTTTCTTT.

This clonotype was seen at least ten times. The J gene is TRBJ2-1, the V gene TRBV20-1; D remains ambiguous. V was clipped by 3 bases and J by 9 bases, with 9 bases between them. The germline gives CDR1 DFQATT, CDR2 SNEGSKA (reference sequence). This CDR3 region has 11 residues. CDR3 in amino acids: CSASSTSEQFF. As DNA, the CDR3 is TGCAGTGCTAGCAGCACAAGTGAGCAGTTCTTC.

This sequence joins TRBV15 and TRBJ2-7; D is unresolved. Trimming pared 3 bases from V and 3 bases from J, leaving 9 bases between. CDR1 is LNHNV, CDR2 YYDKDF, per germline (reference sequence). The CDR3 has 13 residues. CDR3 sequence: CATSRVTGYEQYF. The CDR3 DNA reads TGTGCCACCAGCAGGGTTACGGGCTACGAGCAGTACTTC.

CDR3: CASSYLVNEKLFF. Written as DNA, the CDR3 is TGTGCCAGCAGCTACCTCGTAAATGAAAAACTGTTTTTT. The rearrangement joins TRBV7-6 to TRBJ1-4; no clear D gene. The CDR3 spans 13 residues. V was cut by 4 bases and J by 5 bases, with 8 bases left in between. From germline, CDR1 is SGHVS and CDR2 FNYEAQ.

This clonotype was picked up a small number of times. This chain connects TRBV27 to TRBJ2-3, with D tentatively TRBD1 (6 bases). Trimming stripped 5 bases from V and 0 bases from J, with 9 bases between. CDR1 is MNHEY, CDR2 SMNVEV, per germline (reference sequence). This CDR3 is 14 amino acids long. The CDR3 reads CASSRDTSTDTQYF. CDR3 nucleotide sequence: TGTGCCAGCAGTCGGGACACTAGCACAGATACGCAGTATTTT.

This chain connects TRBV27 to TRBJ2-3; unclear D gene. CDR3 length equals 15 residues. Trimming took 5 bases from V and 0 from J, leaving 12 bases between them. CDR1 is MNHEY, CDR2 SMNVEV, per germline (reference sequence). The DNA of the CDR3 is TGTGCCAGCAGTCCCCTTGTGTCCAGCACAGATACGCAGTATTTT. Its translation: CASSPLVSSTDTQYF.